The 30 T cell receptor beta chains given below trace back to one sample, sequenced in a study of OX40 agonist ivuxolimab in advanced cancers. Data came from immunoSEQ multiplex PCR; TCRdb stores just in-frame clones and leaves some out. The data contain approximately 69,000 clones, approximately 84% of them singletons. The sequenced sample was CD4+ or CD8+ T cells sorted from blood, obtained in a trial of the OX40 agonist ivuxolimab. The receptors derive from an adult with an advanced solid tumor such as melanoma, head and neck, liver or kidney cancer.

The CDR3 DNA follows: TGTGCCAGCTCACCACAAGAGACCCAGTACTTC. Protein: CASSPQETQYF. This chain uses TRBV18 with TRBJ2-5; D not certain. The CDR3 length is 11 residues. Looked up from germline, CDR1 is KGHSH and CDR2 is LQKENI. The germline V and J ends were trimmed by 1 base and 3 bases, with 0 bases remaining between them.

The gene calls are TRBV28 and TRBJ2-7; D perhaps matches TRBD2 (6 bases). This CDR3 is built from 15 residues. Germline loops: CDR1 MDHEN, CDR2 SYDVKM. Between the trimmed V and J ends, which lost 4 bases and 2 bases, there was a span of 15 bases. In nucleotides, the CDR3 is TGTGCCAGCAGTTCAAGACGTGGAGGGGCCTACGAGCAGTACTTC. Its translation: CASSSRRGGAYEQYF.

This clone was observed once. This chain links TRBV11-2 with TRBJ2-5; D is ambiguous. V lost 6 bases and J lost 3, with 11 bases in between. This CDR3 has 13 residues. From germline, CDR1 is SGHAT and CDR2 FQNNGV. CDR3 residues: CASRPLVKETQYF. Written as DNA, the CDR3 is TGTGCCAGCAGGCCATTGGTCAAAGAGACCCAGTACTTC.

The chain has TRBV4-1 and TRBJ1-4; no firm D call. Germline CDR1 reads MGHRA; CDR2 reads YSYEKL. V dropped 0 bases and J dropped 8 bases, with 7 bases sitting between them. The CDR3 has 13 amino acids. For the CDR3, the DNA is TGCGCCAGCAGCCAAGAAGACACGGAAAAACTGTTTTTT. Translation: CASSQEDTEKLFF.

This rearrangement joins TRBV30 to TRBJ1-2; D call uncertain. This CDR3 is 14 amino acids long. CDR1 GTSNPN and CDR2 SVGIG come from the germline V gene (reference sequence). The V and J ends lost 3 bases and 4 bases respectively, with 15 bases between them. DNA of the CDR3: TGTGCCTGGAGCCCCCCGGCACAGTTCTATGGCTACACCTTC. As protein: CAWSPPAQFYGYTF. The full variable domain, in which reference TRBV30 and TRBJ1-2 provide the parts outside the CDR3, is SQTIHQWPATLVQPVGSPLSLECTVEGTSNPNLYWYRQAAGRGLQLLFYSVGIGQISSEVPQNLSASRPQDRQFILSSKKLLLSDSGFYLCAWSPPAQFYGYTFGSGTRLTVV.

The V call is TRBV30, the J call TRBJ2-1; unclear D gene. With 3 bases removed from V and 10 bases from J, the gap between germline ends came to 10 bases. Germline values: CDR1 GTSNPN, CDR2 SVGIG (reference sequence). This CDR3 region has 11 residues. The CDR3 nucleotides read TGTGCCTGGAGCCAACAAGGGGAGCAGTTCTTC. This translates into CAWSQQGEQFF.

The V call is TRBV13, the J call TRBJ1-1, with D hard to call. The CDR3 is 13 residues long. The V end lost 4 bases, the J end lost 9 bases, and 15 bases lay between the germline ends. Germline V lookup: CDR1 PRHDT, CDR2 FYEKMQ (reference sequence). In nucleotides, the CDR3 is TGTGCCAGCAGCTCCCCTCAAGTGTCAAAAGCTTTCTTT. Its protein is CASSSPQVSKAFF.

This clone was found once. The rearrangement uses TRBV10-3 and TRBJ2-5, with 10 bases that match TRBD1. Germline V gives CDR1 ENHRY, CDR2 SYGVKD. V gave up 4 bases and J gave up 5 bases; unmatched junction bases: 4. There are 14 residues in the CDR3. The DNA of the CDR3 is TGTGCCATCAGTGGACAGGGGGCTCGGGAGACCCAGTACTTC. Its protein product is CAISGQGARETQYF.

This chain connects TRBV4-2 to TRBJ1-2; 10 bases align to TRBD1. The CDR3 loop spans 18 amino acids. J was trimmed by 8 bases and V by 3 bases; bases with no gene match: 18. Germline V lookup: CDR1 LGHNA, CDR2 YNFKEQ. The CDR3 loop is CASSHATLETGGARGYTF. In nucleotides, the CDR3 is TGTGCCAGCAGCCATGCCACCTTGGAGACAGGGGGCGCGCGGGGCTACACCTTC.

CDR3 bases: TGTGCCAGCAGCGTAGCGCCAGATACGCAGTATTTT. It translates to CASSVAPDTQYF. The chain carries TRBV9 and TRBJ2-3; unclear D gene. This CDR3 region has 12 residues. From germline, CDR1 is SGDLS and CDR2 YYNGEE. V dropped 0 bases and J dropped 4 bases, with 3 bases sitting between them.

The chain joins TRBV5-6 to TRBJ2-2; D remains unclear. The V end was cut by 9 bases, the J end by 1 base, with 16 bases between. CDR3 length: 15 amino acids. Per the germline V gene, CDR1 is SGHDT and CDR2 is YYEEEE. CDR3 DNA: TGTGCCACCTCCTTAGGCAGCCGGAACACCGGGGAGCTGTTTTTT. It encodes CATSLGSRNTGELFF. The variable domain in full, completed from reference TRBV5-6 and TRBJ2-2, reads DAGVTQSPTHLIKTRGQQVTLRCSPKSGHDTVSWYQQALGQGPQFIFQYYEEEERQRGNFPDRFSGHQFPNYSSELNVNALLLGDSALYLCATSLGSRNTGELFFGEGSRLTVL.

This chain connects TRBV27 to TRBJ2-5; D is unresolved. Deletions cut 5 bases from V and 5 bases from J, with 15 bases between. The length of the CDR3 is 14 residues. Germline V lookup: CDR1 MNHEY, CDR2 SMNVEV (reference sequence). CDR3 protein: CASSTATGYETQYF. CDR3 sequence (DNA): TGTGCCAGCAGTACTGCAACGGGCTACGAGACCCAGTACTTC.

CDR3 sequence: CAWSVRVGTEAFF. The CDR3 nucleotides are TGTGCCTGGAGTGTACGGGTTGGGACTGAAGCTTTCTTT. The V gene is TRBV30, the J gene TRBJ1-1, with D hard to call. V was cut by 0 bases and J by 5 bases, with 10 bases left in between. The CDR3 consists of 13 residues. The germline V gene has CDR1 GTSNPN and CDR2 SVGIG (reference sequence).

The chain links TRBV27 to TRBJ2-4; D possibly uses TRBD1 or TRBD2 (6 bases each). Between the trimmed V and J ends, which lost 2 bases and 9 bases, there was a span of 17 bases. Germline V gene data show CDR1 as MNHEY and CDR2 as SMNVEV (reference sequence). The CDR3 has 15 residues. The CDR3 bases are TGTGCCAGCAGTTTAAGGGCACAGGGAGGAGGCATTCAGTACTTC. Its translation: CASSLRAQGGGIQYF.

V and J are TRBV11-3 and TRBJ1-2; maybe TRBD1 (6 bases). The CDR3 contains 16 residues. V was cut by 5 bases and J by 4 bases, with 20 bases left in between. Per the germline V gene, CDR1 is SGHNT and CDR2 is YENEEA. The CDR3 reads CASSPGDSSGAYGYTF. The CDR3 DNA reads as TGTGCCAGCAGCCCGGGGGACTCTTCGGGGGCCTATGGCTACACCTTC.

The CDR3 reads CASSLAHRGGETQYF. CDR3 nucleotides: TGTGCCAGCAGCTTAGCTCACAGGGGAGGCGAGACCCAGTACTTC. The V call is TRBV11-2, the J call TRBJ2-5, with TRBD1 as a possible D gene (7 bases). Germline V gives CDR1 SGHAT, CDR2 FQNNGV. V was pared by 1 base and J by 5 bases, with 14 bases between. The CDR3 totals 15 residues.

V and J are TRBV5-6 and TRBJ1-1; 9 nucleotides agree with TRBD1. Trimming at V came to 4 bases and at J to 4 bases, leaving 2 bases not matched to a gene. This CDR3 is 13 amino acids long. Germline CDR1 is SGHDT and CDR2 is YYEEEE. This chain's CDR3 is CASSRDRATEAFF. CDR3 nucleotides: TGTGCCAGCAGCAGGGACAGGGCCACTGAAGCTTTCTTT.

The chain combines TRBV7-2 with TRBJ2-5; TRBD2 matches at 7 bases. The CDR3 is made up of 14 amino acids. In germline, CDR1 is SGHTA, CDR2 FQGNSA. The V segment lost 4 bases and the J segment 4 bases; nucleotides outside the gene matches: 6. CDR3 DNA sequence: TGTGCCAGCAGCTCTCTAGCGGCTCGAGAGACCCAGTACTTC. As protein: CASSSLAARETQYF. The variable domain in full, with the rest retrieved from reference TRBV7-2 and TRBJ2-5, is GAGVSQSPSNKVTEKGKDVELRCDPISGHTALYWYRQSLGQGLEFLIYFQGNSAPDKSGLPSDRFSAERTGGSVSTLTIQRTQQEDSAVYLCASSSLAARETQYFGPGTRLLVL.

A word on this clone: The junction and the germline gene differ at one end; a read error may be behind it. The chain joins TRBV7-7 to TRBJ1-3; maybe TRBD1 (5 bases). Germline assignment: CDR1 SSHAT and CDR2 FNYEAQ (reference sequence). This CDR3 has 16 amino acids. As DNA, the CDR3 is TGTGCTAGCAGCTTAAATATCGGGGGATCTGGAAACACCATATATTTT. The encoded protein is CASSLNIGGSGNTIYF.

The CDR3 nucleotides read TGTGCCATCAGTGCGGGCAGAGGACAGGGGATGAATGAGCAGTTCTTC. Translated, it gives CAISAGRGQGMNEQFF. This sequence joins TRBV10-3 and TRBJ2-1; 9 nucleotides align to TRBD1. There are 16 residues in the CDR3. The V segment lost 4 bases and the J segment 7 bases; nucleotides outside the gene matches: 11. CDR1 and CDR2 from the germline V gene are ENHRY and SYGVKD.

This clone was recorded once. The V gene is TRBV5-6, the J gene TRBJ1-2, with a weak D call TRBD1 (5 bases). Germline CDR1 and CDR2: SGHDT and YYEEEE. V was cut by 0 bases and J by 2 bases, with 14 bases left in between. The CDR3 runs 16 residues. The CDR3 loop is CASSLVGQVQNYGYTF. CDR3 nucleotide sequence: TGTGCCAGCAGCTTGGTGGGGCAGGTACAGAACTATGGCTACACCTTC.

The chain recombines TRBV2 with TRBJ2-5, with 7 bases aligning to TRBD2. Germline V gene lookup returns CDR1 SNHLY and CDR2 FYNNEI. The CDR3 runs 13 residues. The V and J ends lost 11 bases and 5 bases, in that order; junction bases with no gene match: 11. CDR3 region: CASGRVSRETQYF. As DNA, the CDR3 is TGTGCCTCGGGGAGGGTGTCTCGGGAGACCCAGTACTTC.

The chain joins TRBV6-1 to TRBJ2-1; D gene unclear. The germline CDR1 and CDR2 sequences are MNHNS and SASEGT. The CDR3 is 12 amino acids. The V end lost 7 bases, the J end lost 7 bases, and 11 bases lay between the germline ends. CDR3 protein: CASTLSWNEQFF. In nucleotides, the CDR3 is TGTGCCAGCACCCTTAGTTGGAATGAGCAGTTCTTC.

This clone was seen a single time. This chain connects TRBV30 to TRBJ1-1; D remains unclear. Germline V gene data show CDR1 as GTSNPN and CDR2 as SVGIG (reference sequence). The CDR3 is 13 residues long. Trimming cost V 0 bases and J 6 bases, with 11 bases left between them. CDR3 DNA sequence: TGTGCCTGGAGTGTATTGAGGGCCCCTGAAGCTTTCTTT. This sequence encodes CAWSVLRAPEAFF.

The CDR3 is CASKRSGKNQPQHF. The CDR3 coding sequence is TGTGCCAGCAAAAGATCGGGGAAGAATCAGCCCCAGCATTTT. This chain joins TRBV27 and TRBJ1-5; no firm D call. V shed 7 bases and J shed 4 bases, with 14 bases lying between them. CDR1 MNHEY and CDR2 SMNVEV come from the germline V gene (reference sequence). The CDR3 is made up of 14 amino acids.

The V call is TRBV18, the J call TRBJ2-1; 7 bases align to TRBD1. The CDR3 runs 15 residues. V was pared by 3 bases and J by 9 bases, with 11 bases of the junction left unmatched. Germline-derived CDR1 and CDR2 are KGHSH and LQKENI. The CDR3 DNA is TGTGCCAGCTCACCTATGGGACAGATGCTGGGTGAGCAGTTCTTC. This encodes CASSPMGQMLGEQFF. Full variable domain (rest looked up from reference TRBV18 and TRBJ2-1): NAGVMQNPRHLVRRRGQEARLRCSPMKGHSHVYWYRQLPEEGLKFMVYLQKENIIDESGMPKERFSAEFPKEGPSILRIQQVVRGDSAAYFCASSPMGQMLGEQFFGPGTRLTVL.

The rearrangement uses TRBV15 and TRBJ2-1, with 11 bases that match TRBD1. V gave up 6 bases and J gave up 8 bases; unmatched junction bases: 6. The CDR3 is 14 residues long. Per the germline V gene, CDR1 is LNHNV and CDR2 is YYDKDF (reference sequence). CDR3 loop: CATRGQGDVHEQFF. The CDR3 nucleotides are TGTGCCACCAGGGGACAGGGGGATGTCCATGAGCAGTTCTTC.

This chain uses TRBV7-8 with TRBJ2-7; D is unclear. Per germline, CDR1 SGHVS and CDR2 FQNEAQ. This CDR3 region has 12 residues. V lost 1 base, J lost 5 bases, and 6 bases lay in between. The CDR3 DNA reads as TGTGCCAGCAGCTTAGACCGAGACGAGCAGTACTTC. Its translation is CASSLDRDEQYF.

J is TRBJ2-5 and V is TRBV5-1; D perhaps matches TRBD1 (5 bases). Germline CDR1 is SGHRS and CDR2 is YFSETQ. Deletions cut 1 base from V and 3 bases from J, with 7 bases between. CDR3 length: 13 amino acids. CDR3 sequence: CASSLSGKETQYF. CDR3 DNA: TGCGCCAGCAGCTTGTCAGGGAAAGAGACCCAGTACTTC.

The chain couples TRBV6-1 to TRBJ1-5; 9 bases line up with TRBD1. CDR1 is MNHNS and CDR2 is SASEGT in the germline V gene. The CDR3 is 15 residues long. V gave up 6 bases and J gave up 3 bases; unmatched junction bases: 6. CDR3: CASSVGTGNNQPQHF. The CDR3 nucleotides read TGTGCCAGCAGCGTTGGGACAGGGAACAATCAGCCCCAGCATTTT.